The 21 T cell receptor beta chains reported below all come from one sample, sequenced in a study of PD-1 blockade in classical Hodgkin lymphoma. Clones were sequenced by immunoSEQ multiplex PCR, and TCRdb holds only the in-frame ones, with some missing. The sample holds more than 85,000 clones, around 90% seen once. There was relapse after autologous stem cell transplantation in every patient, and there was variation in brentuximab vedotin exposure. Sample: peripheral blood mononuclear cells (PBMCs), taken before the second cycle of nivolumab. These receptors came from a human donor with classical Hodgkin lymphoma.

This sequence joins TRBV5-1 and TRBJ2-3; 12 positions agree with TRBD2. V was pared by 7 bases and J by 2 bases, with 5 bases of the junction left unmatched. Germline V CDR1 and CDR2: SGHRS, YFSETQ. The CDR3 spans 15 residues. The CDR3: CASAGTSGHTDTQYF. The CDR3 DNA reads TGCGCCAGCGCCGGGACTAGCGGGCACACAGATACGCAGTATTTT.

This clone was recorded only once. V usage is TRBV6-5 and J usage is TRBJ2-1, with D maybe TRBD2 (6 bases). CDR3 length: 14 residues. CDR1 is MNHEY, CDR2 SVGAGI, per germline. The germline V and J ends were trimmed by 6 bases and 6 bases, with 15 bases remaining between them. DNA for the CDR3: TGTGCCAGCAGACGGGACTCGTCGTTCAATGAGCAGTTCTTC. It encodes CASRRDSSFNEQFF.

The rearrangement links TRBV5-1 to TRBJ2-7; 10 bases are a match to TRBD2. The CDR3 runs to 17 residues. The V segment lost 0 bases and the J segment 3 bases; nucleotides outside the gene matches: 9. Germline-derived CDR1 and CDR2 are SGHRS and YFSETQ. The CDR3 DNA follows: TGCGCCAGCAGCTTGGTCCCTACTAGCGGGATCAACTACGAGCAGTACTTC. Its translation: CASSLVPTSGINYEQYF.

This rearrangement joins TRBV27 to TRBJ1-2; 7 bases line up with TRBD1. The V segment lost 5 bases and the J segment 7 bases; nucleotides outside the gene matches: 10. The CDR3 totals 14 residues. Germline values: CDR1 MNHEY, CDR2 SMNVEV (reference sequence). This chain's CDR3 is CASSPLGQLFGYTF. The CDR3 DNA reads as TGTGCCAGCAGTCCCCTGGGACAGTTATTTGGCTACACCTTC.

V and J are TRBV4-1 and TRBJ2-7; maybe TRBD2 (5 bases). Trimming took off 0 bases at V and 3 bases at J, with 9 bases between the two ends. CDR1 and CDR2 from the germline V gene are MGHRA and YSYEKL. This CDR3 is built from 14 residues. CDR3 amino acids: CASSQDLAIYEQYF. DNA for the CDR3: TGCGCCAGCAGCCAAGATTTAGCGATCTACGAGCAGTACTTC.

V gene TRBV19 combines with J gene TRBJ1-4; 8 nucleotides agree with TRBD1. The germline CDR1 and CDR2 sequences are LNHDA and SQIVND (reference sequence). Trimming removed 4 bases from V and 5 bases from J; junction bases left unmatched: 3. The CDR3 totals 14 residues. In DNA, the CDR3 is TGTGCCAGTAGTAGTCGGACAGGGAATGAAAAACTGTTTTTT. Encoded protein: CASSSRTGNEKLFF.

The genes are TRBV28 and TRBJ1-2; D is unclear. The germline V and J ends were trimmed by 4 bases and 3 bases, with 15 bases remaining between them. Germline lookup yields CDR1 MDHEN and CDR2 SYDVKM. There are 15 residues in the CDR3. CDR3: CASSYSRSIDYGYTF. The CDR3 DNA reads as TGTGCCAGCAGTTATAGCCGAAGTATAGACTATGGCTACACCTTC.

The genes are TRBV7-9 and TRBJ2-3; D is uncertain. V was pared by 5 bases and J by 3 bases, with 9 bases between. This CDR3 is 13 amino acids long. Germline V gives CDR1 SEHNR, CDR2 FQNEAQ (reference sequence). The CDR3 DNA sequence: TGTGCCAGCAGCCTATACCTTACAGATACGCAGTATTTT. It codes for CASSLYLTDTQYF.

This clone appeared a single time. V and J are TRBV30 and TRBJ2-1; the D call may be TRBD1 or TRBD2 (5 bases each). This CDR3 comprises 17 residues. The ends were cut back, 0 bases at V and 6 bases at J, with 21 bases in the middle. The V gene's germline CDR1 is GTSNPN and CDR2 SVGIG (reference sequence). The CDR3 loop is CAWSVGAGSSRINEQFF. CDR3 sequence (DNA): TGTGCCTGGAGTGTAGGGGCGGGCTCTTCGAGGATCAATGAGCAGTTCTTC.

V and J are TRBV9 and TRBJ2-1; 14 bases align to TRBD2. V was pared by 2 bases and J by 0 bases, with 4 bases of the junction left unmatched. Germline CDR1 is SGDLS and CDR2 is YYNGEE. The CDR3 is 18 amino acids. The CDR3 sequence is CASSVSGTSGSSYNEQFF. The CDR3 DNA reads TGTGCCAGCAGCGTTTCCGGGACTAGCGGGAGCTCCTACAATGAGCAGTTCTTC.

CDR3 amino acids: CAWRKDAPYEQYF. The CDR3 DNA follows: TGTGCCTGGAGGAAGGACGCGCCCTACGAGCAGTACTTC. The chain is built from TRBV30 and TRBJ2-7; D call uncertain. Trimming shortened V by 3 bases and J by 2 bases, and 11 bases separated the two germline ends. The CDR3 spans 13 residues. Germline V lookup: CDR1 GTSNPN, CDR2 SVGIG (reference sequence).

This rearrangement joins TRBV6-6 to TRBJ2-2; 7 positions agree with TRBD1. Germline V gene sequence: CDR1 MNHNY, CDR2 SVGAGI (reference sequence). The CDR3 runs to 15 residues. V dropped 7 bases and J dropped 5; count of bases not matched to a gene: 10. The CDR3 sequence is CASNLDRSNTGELFF. CDR3 bases: TGTGCCAGCAACCTGGACAGGTCCAATACCGGGGAGCTGTTTTTT.

The chain carries TRBV28 and TRBJ1-5, with TRBD1 identical over 8 bases. V was clipped by 5 bases and J by 4 bases; unmatched bases: 7. The CDR3 has 15 amino acids. Germline CDR1 MDHEN, CDR2 SYDVKM. Written as DNA, the CDR3 is TGTGCCAGCAGTGAACAGGGGGTGGGGAATCAGCCCCAGCATTTT. Protein sequence: CASSEQGVGNQPQHF.

V usage is TRBV2 and J usage is TRBJ2-1; D not resolved. The CDR3 sequence is 14 residues long. The germline V and J ends were trimmed by 6 bases and 8 bases, with 17 bases remaining between them. Germline assignment: CDR1 SNHLY and CDR2 FYNNEI. CDR3 protein: CASRRESPSHEQFF. CDR3 nucleotide sequence: TGTGCCAGCAGGCGAGAGAGCCCATCCCATGAGCAGTTCTTC.

V gene TRBV28 combines with J gene TRBJ2-1; D ambiguous. This CDR3 is built from 15 residues. The V gene lost 6 bases and the J gene lost 9 bases, with 21 bases spanning the gap. Germline V CDR1 and CDR2: MDHEN, SYDVKM. The CDR3: CASRFHSGIKREQFF. The CDR3 region has the DNA TGTGCCAGCAGGTTTCATTCCGGCATTAAGCGTGAGCAGTTCTTC.

The J gene is TRBJ1-5, the V gene TRBV5-1; D might be TRBD1 (6 bases). Germline CDR1 is SGHRS and CDR2 is YFSETQ. With 4 bases removed from V and 0 bases from J, the gap between germline ends came to 11 bases. The CDR3 is 15 residues long. CDR3 sequence reads: CASSEGVYSNQPQHF. The CDR3 nucleotides read TGCGCCAGCAGCGAGGGGGTTTATAGCAATCAGCCCCAGCATTTT.

This clone was observed a few times. V is TRBV5-1 and J is TRBJ2-5; 10 bases are shared with TRBD2. The CDR3 consists of 18 residues. In germline, CDR1 is SGHRS, CDR2 YFSETQ. V shed 3 bases and J 2 bases; nucleotides not matched to a gene: 13. The CDR3 loop reads CASSSPRGSGRGQETQYF. CDR3 in DNA: TGCGCCAGCAGCTCGCCTAGGGGGAGCGGGAGGGGGCAAGAGACCCAGTACTTC.

The J gene is TRBJ2-2, the V gene TRBV29-1; 8 bases line up with TRBD2. Germline V gene data show CDR1 as SQVTM and CDR2 as ANQGSEA. V lost 3 bases, J lost 1 base, and 13 bases stayed unmatched. CDR3 length: 18 residues. The DNA for the CDR3 is TGCAGCGTTGATGGTAAGCGGGAGCCCGCATTGAACACCGGGGAGCTGTTTTTT. Translating it yields CSVDGKREPALNTGELFF.

V is TRBV19 and J is TRBJ1-5; D is possibly TRBD1 (5 bases). Germline CDR1 is LNHDA and CDR2 is SQIVND (reference sequence). Trimming took 3 bases from V and 4 from J, leaving 10 bases between them. The CDR3 is 14 residues long. The CDR3 DNA reads TGTGCCAGTAGTATTCAGGGATGGAATCAGCCCCAGCATTTT. Protein product: CASSIQGWNQPQHF.

The chain carries TRBV5-1 and TRBJ1-5; possible D gene TRBD1, 6 bases. V lost 0 bases and J lost 5, with 9 bases in between. From germline, CDR1 is SGHRS and CDR2 YFSETQ. The CDR3 sequence is 14 residues long. In DNA form, the CDR3 reads TGCGCCAGCAGCTTGGCGGCAGGGGATCAGCCCCAGCATTTT. Protein sequence: CASSLAAGDQPQHF.

This chain links TRBV5-8 with TRBJ2-4; TRBD2 agrees at 8 bases. The length of the CDR3 is 15 residues. The trim removed 0 bases at V and 5 bases at J, leaving 4 bases unmatched. CDR1 and CDR2 (germline): SGHTS, YDEGEE. The CDR3 DNA reads TGTGCCAGCAGCTTGGCGGGAGGGCATGAAAACATTCAGTACTTC. This translates into CASSLAGGHENIQYF.